One T cell receptor (beta chain) is described in this entry. Patients of the Seattle cohort, enrolled during active infection, were followed longitudinally. Data came from immunoSEQ multiplex PCR; TCRdb stores just in-frame clones and leaves some out. Among around 460,000 clones, roughly 89% were seen once, and the ten largest hold 0.8% to 0.85%. Trimming took off 1 base at V and 0 bases at J, with 7 bases between the two ends. This CDR3 is built from 15 residues. In germline, CDR1 is SGHVS, CDR2 FNYEAQ. The sample is drawn from a study of blood T cell repertoires in COVID-19. The wider study: PBMCs, B-cell-depleted T cells, or T cells provided the cDNA or gDNA that made up the material.

Sequencing used peripheral blood. The sequence came from a man in his late teens or twenties with COVID-19, enrolled during active disease. The V and J genes are TRBV7-6 and TRBJ1-3; no definite D call. CDR3 in amino acids: CASSLGRSSGNTIYF. In nucleotides, the CDR3 is TGTGCCAGCAGCTTAGGGAGAAGCTCTGGAAACACCATATATTTT.